This record covers a single T cell receptor (beta chain). Its antigen remains unidentified. V was pared by 6 bases and J by 2 bases, with 16 bases between. Per the germline V gene, CDR1 is SNHLY and CDR2 is FYNNEI. CDR3 length equals 15 residues. TCRdb's copy holds only in-frame clones and misses some; the assay was immunoSEQ multiplex PCR. The data hold tens of thousands of clones, with approximately 80% observed a single time. The entry originates in a study of OX40 agonist ivuxolimab in advanced cancers. Study-level information: Partial responses, seen in three patients, involved one hepatocellular carcinoma and two cutaneous melanomas.

Study-wide results and caveats: The study found that CD8+ T cells averaged more expanded clones than CD4+.

The sequencing here drew on CD4+ or CD8+ T cells sorted from blood, taken in a trial of the OX40 agonist ivuxolimab. The TCR comes from an adult with an advanced solid tumor such as melanoma, head and neck, liver or kidney cancer. V and J are TRBV2 and TRBJ1-1; D unresolved. CDR3 in DNA: TGTGCCAGCAGCACCTCTTGGACCCTAAACACTGAAGCTTTCTTT. This sequence encodes CASSTSWTLNTEAFF.